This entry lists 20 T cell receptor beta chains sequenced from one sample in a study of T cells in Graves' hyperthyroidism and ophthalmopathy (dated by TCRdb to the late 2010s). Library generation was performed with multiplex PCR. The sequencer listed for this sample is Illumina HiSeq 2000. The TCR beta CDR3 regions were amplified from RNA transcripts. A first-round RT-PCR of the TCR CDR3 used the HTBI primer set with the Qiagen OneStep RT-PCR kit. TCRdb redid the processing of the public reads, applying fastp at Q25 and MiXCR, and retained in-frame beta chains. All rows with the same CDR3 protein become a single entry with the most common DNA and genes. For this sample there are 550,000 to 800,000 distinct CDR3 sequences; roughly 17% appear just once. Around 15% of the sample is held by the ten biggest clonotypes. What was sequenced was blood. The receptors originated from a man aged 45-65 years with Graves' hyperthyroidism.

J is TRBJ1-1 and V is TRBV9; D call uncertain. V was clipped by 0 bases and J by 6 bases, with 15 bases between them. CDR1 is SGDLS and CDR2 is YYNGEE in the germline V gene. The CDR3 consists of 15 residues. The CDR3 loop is CASSVGKGREAEAFF. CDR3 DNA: TGTGCCAGCAGCGTAGGCAAGGGAAGGGAAGCTGAAGCTTTCTTT.

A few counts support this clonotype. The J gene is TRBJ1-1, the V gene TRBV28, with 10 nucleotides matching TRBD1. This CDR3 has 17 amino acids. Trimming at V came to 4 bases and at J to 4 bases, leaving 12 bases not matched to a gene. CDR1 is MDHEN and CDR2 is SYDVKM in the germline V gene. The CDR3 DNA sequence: TGTGCCAGCAGTTCCCCCTCGACAGGGGGCCCTTTCACTGAAGCTTTCTTT. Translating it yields CASSSPSTGGPFTEAFF.

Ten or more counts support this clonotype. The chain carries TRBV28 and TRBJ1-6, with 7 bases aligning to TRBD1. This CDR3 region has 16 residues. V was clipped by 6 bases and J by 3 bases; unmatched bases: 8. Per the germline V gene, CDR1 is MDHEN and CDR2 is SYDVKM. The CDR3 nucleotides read TGTGCCAGCAGAGAATCCCGGGACAGCTATAATTCACCCCTCCACTTT. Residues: CASRESRDSYNSPLHF.

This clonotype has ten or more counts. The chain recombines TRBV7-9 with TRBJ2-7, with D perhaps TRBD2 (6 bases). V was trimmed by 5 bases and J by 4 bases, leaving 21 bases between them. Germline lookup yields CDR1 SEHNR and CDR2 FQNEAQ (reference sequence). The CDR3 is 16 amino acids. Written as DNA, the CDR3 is TGTGCCAGCAGCGGGGAGCTGGGGGGTAAGGCTTACGAGCAGTACTTC. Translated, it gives CASSGELGGKAYEQYF.

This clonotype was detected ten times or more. The CDR3 DNA follows: TGTGCTAGTGGTTTGGACGGAACCTACGAGCAGTACTTC. Its protein product is CASGLDGTYEQYF. The genes are TRBV12-5 and TRBJ2-7; D not resolved. V was trimmed by 1 base and J by 2 bases, leaving 6 bases between them. The length of the CDR3 is 13 residues. Germline values: CDR1 LGHNT, CDR2 FRNRAP.

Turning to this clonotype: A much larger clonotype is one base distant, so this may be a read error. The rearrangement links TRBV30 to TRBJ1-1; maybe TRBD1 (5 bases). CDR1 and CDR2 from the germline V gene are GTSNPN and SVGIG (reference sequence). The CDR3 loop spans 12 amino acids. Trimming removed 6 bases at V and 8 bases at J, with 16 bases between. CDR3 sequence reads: CACLSGTAEAFF. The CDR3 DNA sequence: TGTGCCTGCCTATCCGGGACGGCCGAAGCTTTCTTT.

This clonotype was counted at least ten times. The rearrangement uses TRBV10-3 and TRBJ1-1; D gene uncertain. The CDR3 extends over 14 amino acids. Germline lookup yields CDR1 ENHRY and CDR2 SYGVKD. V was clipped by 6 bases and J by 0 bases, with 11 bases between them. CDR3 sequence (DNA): TGTGCCATCAGATCGACGGGGATGAACACTGAAGCTTTCTTT. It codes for CAIRSTGMNTEAFF.

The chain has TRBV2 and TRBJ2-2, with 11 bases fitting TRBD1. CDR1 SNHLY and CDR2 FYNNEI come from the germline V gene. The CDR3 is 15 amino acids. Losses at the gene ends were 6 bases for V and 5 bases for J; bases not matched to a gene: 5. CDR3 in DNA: TGTGCCAGCAGGGGACAGGGGGGGTGGACCGGGGAGCTGTTTTTT. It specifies CASRGQGGWTGELFF.

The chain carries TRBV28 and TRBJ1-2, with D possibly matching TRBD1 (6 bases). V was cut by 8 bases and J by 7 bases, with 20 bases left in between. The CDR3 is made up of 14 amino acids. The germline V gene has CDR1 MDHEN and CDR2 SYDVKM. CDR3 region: CASRFRGGVRGYTF. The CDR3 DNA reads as TGTGCCAGCCGCTTTAGGGGGGGGGTGCGTGGCTACACCTTC.

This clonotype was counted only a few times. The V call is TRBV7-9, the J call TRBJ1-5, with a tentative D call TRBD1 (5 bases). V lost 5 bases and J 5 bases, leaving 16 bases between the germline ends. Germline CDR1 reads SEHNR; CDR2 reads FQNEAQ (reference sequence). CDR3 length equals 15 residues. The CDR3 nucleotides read TGTGCCAGCAGCGGGTTAGACAGAGAGGATCAGCCCCAGCATTTT. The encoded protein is CASSGLDREDQPQHF. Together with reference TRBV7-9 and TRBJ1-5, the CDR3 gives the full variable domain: DTGVSQNPRHKITKRGQNVTFRCDPISEHNRLYWYRQTLGQGPEFLTYFQNEAQLEKSRLLSDRFSAERPKGSFSTLEIQRTEQGDSAMYLCASSGLDREDQPQHFGDGTRLSIL.

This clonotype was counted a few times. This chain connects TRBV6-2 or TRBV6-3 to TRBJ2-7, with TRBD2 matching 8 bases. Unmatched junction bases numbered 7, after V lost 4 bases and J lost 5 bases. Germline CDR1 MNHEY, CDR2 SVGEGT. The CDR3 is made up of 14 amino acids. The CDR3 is CASSSGRAGNEQYF. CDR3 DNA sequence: TGTGCCAGCAGTTCCGGGAGGGCGGGGAACGAGCAGTACTTC.

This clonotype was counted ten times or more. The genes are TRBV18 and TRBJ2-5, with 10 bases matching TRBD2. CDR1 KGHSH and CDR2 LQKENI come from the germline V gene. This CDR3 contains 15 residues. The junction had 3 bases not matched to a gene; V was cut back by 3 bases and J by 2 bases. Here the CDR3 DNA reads TGTGCCAGCTCACCTTGGACTAGCGGACAAGAGACCCAGTACTTC. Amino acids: CASSPWTSGQETQYF. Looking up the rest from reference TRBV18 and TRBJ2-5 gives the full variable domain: NAGVMQNPRHLVRRRGQEARLRCSPMKGHSHVYWYRQLPEEGLKFMVYLQKENIIDESGMPKERFSAEFPKEGPSILRIQQVVRGDSAAYFCASSPWTSGQETQYFGPGTRLLVL.

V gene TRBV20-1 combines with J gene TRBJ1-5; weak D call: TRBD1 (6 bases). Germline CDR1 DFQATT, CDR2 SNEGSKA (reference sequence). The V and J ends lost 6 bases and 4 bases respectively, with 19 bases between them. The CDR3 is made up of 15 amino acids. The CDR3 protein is CSAIRTVSGNQPQHF. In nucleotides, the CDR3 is TGCAGTGCCATTAGGACAGTCTCCGGTAATCAGCCCCAGCATTTT.

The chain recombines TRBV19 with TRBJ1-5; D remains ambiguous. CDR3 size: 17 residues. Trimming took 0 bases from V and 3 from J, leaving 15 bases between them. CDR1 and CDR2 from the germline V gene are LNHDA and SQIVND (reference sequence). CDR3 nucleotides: TGTGCCAGTAGTATAGACCGAACGAGGGCCATCAATCAGCCCCAGCATTTT. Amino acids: CASSIDRTRAINQPQHF.

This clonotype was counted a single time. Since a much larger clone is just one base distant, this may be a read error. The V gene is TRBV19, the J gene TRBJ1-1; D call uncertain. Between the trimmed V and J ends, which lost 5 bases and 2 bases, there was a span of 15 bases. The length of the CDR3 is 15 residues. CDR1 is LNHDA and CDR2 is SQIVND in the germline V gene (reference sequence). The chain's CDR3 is CASSQQRKSNTEAFF. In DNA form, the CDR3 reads TGTGCCAGTAGTCAGCAGCGGAAAAGCAACACTGAAGCTTTCTTT.

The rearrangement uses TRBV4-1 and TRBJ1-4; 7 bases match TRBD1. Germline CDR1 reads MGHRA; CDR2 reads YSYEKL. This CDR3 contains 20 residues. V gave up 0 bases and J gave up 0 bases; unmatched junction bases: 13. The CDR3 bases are TGCGCCAGCAGCCAAGAGGTGGAGACAGGGCCAACCGCAACTAATGAAAAACTGTTTTTT. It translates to CASSQEVETGPTATNEKLFF.

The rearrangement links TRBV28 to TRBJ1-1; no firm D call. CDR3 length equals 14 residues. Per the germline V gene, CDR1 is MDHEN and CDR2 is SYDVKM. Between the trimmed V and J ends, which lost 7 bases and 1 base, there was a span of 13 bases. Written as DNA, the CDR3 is TGTGCCAGCACCCTCGAGAGGTGGAACACTGAAGCTTTCTTT. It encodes CASTLERWNTEAFF.

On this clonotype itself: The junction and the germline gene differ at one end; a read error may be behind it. CDR3 amino acids: CSARGRGQGNTEALF. The CDR3 DNA is TGCAGTGCTAGAGGGAGGGGGCAGGGGAACACTGAAGCTCTCTTT. V and J are TRBV20-1 and TRBJ1-1, with 7 bases lining up with TRBD1. The germline V gene encodes CDR1 DFQATT and CDR2 SNEGSKA (reference sequence). The CDR3 consists of 15 residues.

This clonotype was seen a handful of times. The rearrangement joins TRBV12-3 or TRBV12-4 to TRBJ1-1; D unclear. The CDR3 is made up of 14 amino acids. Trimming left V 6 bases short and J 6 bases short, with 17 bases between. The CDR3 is CASRGRLRKAEAFF. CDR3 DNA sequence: TGTGCCAGCAGGGGCAGGCTTCGGAAGGCTGAAGCTTTCTTT.

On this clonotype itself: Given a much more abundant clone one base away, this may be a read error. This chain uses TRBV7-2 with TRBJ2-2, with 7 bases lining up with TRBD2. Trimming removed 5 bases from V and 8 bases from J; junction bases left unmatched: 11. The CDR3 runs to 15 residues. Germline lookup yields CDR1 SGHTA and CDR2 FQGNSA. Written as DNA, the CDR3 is TGTGCCAGCAGCCACGGACTAGTGGGCTCAGGGGAGCTGTTTTTT. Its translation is CASSHGLVGSGELFF.